This entry describes one T cell receptor (beta chain). Its antigen is still unknown. These data originate in a study of T-cell memory formation after mild COVID-19. General study points: Nothing showed for sure that second-wave clones peaking on day 37 were SARS-CoV-2 specific. Certain responding clones were present in pre-infection memory, suggesting participation of cross-reactive memory. Clones shrinking between day 15 and 85 showed a balanced CD4/CD8 split, and those that grew later tilted toward CD4+.

MiXCR was run by TCRdb on the 5' RACE reads, yielding one entry per CDR3 protein. The sample lists around 83,000 distinct CDR3 sequences; around a quarter were seen once. V gave up 2 bases and J gave up 5 bases; unmatched junction bases: 6. The CDR3 is made up of 14 amino acids. The V and J genes are TRBV23-1 and TRBJ2-7; 7 nucleotides line up with TRBD2. TRBV23-1 carries the ORF label, with uncertain function. The clonotype comes from a man younger than 35 who had mild COVID-19 (a few samples of this study predate the infection). Cell type and time point are not known. Sample: PBMCs or a T cell subset sorted from them (not recorded which). The CDR3 DNA is TGCGCCAGCAGTCAAGAGAGCGGGGACGACGAGCAGTACTTC. Residues: CASSQESGDDEQYF.